The present T cell receptor (beta chain) was sequenced within a study of T-cell memory formation after mild COVID-19. Overall study context: The study found TCR clusters largely donor specific. Notes on the study in general: Detection of some responders pre-infection suggested pre-existing cross-reactive memory T cells participated. CD4/CD8 balance characterized clones contracting day 15 to 85, and CD4+ skew characterized later expanders.

The CDR3 totals 14 residues. Germline V gene sequence: CDR1 SEHNR, CDR2 FQNEAQ (reference sequence). With 4 bases removed from V and 0 bases from J, the gap between germline ends came to 10 bases. From 5'RACE with constant-segment primers came TCR alpha and TCR beta cDNA libraries that carried sample barcodes and UMIs. TCRdb reprocessed the 5' RACE reads with MiXCR, giving one entry per CDR3 protein. Among about half a million distinct CDR3 sequences listed, approximately 18% were seen once. This clonotype has more than one count but fewer than ten. Antigen unknown. The clonotype comes from an adult woman who had mild COVID-19 (a few samples of this study predate the infection). Cell type and time point are not known. The sequencing sample was made of PBMCs or a T cell subset sorted from them (not recorded which). This chain connects TRBV7-9 to TRBJ2-7; D might be TRBD2 (5 bases). The DNA for the CDR3 is TGTGCCAGCAGCTCGCAGCGGAGCTCCTACGAGCAGTACTTC. It yields the protein CASSSQRSSYEQYF.